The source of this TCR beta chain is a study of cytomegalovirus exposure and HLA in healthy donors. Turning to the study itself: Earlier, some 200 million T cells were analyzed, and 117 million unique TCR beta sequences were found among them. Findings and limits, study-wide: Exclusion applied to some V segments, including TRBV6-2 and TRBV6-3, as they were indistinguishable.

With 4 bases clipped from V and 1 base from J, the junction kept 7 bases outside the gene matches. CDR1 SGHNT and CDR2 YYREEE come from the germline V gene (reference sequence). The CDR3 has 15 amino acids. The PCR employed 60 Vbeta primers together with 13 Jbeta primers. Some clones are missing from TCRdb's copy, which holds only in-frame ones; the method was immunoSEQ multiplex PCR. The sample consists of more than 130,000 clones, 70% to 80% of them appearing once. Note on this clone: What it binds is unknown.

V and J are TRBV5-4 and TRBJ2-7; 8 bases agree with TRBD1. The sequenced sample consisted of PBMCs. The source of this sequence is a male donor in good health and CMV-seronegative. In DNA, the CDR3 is TGTGCCAGCAGCCCGGGGACAGGACCGTCCTACGAGCAGTACTTC. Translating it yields CASSPGTGPSYEQYF.